The clone carrying this TCR beta chain was seen once. Its antigen remains unknown. Measured with immunoSEQ multiplex PCR; TCRdb has only the in-frame clones, and not every one. The data hold some 1 million clones, with 65% to 80% observed a single time. This sample was taken from a study of shared clonotypes between healthy human individuals. Germline CDR1 is WNHNN and CDR2 is SYGVQD (reference sequence). Trimming took off 2 bases at V and 6 bases at J, with 4 bases between the two ends. This CDR3 comprises 11 residues. Whole-study findings and limits: Memory subsets had estimated richness that was generally smaller than that of naive subsets.

V gene TRBV10-1 combines with J gene TRBJ1-2; no clear D gene. Specimen: memory CD4+ T cells sorted from blood. As for subset: CD45RA-negative fraction. The clonotype comes from a man aged 18 to 29 in good health. CDR3 in amino acids: CASSEKDGYTF. CDR3 bases: TGCGCCAGCAGTGAGAAGGATGGCTACACCTTC.